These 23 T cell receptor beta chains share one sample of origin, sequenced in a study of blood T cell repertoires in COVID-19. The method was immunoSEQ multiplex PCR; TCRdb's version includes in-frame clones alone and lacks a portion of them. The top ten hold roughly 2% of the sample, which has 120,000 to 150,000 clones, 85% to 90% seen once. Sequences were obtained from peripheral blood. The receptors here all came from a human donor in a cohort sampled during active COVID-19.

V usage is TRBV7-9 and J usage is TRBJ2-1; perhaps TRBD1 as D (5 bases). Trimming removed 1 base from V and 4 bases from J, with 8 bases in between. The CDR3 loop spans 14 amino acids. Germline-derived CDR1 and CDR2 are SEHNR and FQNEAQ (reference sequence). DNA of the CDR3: TGTGCCAGCAGCTTAGGGGGCAGGTACAATGAGCAGTTCTTC. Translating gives CASSLGGRYNEQFF. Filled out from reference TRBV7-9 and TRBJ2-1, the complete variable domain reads DTGVSQNPRHKITKRGQNVTFRCDPISEHNRLYWYRQTLGQGPEFLTYFQNEAQLEKSRLLSDRFSAERPKGSFSTLEIQRTEQGDSAMYLCASSLGGRYNEQFFGPGTRLTVL.

This CDR3 reads CASSLEQGAPSSGANVLTF. The CDR3 bases are TGTGCCAGCAGCTTGGAACAGGGGGCACCCAGCTCTGGGGCCAACGTCCTGACTTTC. V gene TRBV5-6 combines with J gene TRBJ2-6; 9 bases are shared with TRBD1. CDR1 and CDR2 from the germline V gene are SGHDT and YYEEEE. The J segment lost 0 bases and the V segment lost 0 bases, leaving 7 bases of the junction unmatched. The CDR3 extends over 19 amino acids.

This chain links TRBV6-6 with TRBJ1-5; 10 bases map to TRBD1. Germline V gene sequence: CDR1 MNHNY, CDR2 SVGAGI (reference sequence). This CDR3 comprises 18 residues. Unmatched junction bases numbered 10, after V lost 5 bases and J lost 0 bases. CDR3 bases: TGTGCCAGCAGTCGGGGACAGGGGCGAGTCAATAGCAATCAGCCCCAGCATTTT. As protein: CASSRGQGRVNSNQPQHF.

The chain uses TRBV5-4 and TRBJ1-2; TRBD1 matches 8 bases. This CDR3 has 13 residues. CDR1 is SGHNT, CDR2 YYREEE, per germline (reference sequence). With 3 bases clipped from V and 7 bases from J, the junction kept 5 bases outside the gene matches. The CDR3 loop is CASSSQGVGGYTF. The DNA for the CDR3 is TGTGCCAGCAGCTCACAGGGGGTAGGTGGCTACACCTTC.

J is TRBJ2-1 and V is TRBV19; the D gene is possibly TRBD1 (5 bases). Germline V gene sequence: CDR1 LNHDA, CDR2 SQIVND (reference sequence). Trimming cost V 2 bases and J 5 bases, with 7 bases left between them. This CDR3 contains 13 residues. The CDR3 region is CASSIRQNNEQFF. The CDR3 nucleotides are TGTGCCAGTAGTATAAGACAGAACAATGAGCAGTTCTTC.

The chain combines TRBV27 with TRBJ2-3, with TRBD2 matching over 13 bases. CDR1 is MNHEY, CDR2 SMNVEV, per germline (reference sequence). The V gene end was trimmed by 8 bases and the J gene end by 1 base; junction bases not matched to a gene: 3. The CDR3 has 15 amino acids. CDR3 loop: CASGLAGVGTDTQYF. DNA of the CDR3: TGTGCCAGCGGACTAGCGGGAGTAGGCACAGATACGCAGTATTTT.

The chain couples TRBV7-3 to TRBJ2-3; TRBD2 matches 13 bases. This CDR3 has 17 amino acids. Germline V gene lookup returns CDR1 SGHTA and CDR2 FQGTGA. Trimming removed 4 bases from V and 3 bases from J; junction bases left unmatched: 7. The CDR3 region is CASSSTSGGAGTDTQYF. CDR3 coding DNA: TGTGCCAGCAGCTCTACTAGCGGGGGGGCTGGGACAGATACGCAGTATTTT.

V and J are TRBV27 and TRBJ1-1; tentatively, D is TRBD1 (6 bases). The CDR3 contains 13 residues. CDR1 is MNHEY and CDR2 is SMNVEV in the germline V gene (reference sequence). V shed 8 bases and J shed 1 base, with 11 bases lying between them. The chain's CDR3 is CASLRDKNTEAFF. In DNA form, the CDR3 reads TGTGCCAGCCTCCGGGACAAGAACACTGAAGCTTTCTTT.

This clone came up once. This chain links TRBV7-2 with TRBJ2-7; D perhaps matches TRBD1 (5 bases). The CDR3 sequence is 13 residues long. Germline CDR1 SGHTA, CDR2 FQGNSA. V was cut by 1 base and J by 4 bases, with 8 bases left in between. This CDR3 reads CASSLVPGYEQYF. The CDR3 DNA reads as TGTGCCAGCAGCTTAGTTCCAGGGTACGAGCAGTACTTC.

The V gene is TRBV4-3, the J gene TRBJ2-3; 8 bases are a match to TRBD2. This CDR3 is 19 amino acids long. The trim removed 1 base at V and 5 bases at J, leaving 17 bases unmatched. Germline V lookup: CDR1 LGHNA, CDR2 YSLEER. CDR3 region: CASSQGRWAGGPFKDTQYF. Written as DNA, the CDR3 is TGCGCCAGCAGCCAAGGCCGCTGGGCGGGAGGCCCCTTTAAAGATACGCAGTATTTT.

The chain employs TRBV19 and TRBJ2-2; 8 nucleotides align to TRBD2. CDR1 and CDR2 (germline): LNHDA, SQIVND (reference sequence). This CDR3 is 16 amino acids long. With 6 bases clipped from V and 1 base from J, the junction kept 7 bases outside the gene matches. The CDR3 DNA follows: TGTGCCAGTAGACAGAGCGGGGGCCGGAACACCGGGGAGCTGTTTTTT. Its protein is CASRQSGGRNTGELFF.

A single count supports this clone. CDR3 sequence reads: CASSLARVRDHTGELFF. The CDR3 nucleotides read TGTGCCAGCAGCTTAGCGCGAGTGCGGGACCACACCGGGGAGCTGTTTTTT. V and J are TRBV7-9 and TRBJ2-2; TRBD2 might be the D (6 bases). Deletions cut 0 bases from V and 3 bases from J, with 14 bases between. CDR1 is SEHNR, CDR2 FQNEAQ, per germline (reference sequence). This CDR3 comprises 17 residues.

Here the CDR3 DNA reads TGCGCCAGCAGCCACCAGAAATCGGGGTCGTCCTACGAGCAGTACTTC. Translated: CASSHQKSGSSYEQYF. The gene calls are TRBV4-1 and TRBJ2-7, with D perhaps TRBD2 (5 bases). This CDR3 spans 16 amino acids. Between the trimmed V and J ends, which lost 3 bases and 1 base, there was a span of 16 bases. The germline gives CDR1 MGHRA, CDR2 YSYEKL.

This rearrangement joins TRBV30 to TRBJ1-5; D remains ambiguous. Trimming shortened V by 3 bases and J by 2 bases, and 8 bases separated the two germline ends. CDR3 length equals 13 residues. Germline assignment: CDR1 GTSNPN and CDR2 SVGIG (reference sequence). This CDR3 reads CAWSPTGNQPQHF. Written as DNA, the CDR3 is TGTGCCTGGAGCCCCACAGGCAATCAGCCCCAGCATTTT. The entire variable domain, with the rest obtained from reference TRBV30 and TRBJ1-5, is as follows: SQTIHQWPATLVQPVGSPLSLECTVEGTSNPNLYWYRQAAGRGLQLLFYSVGIGQISSEVPQNLSASRPQDRQFILSSKKLLLSDSGFYLCAWSPTGNQPQHFGDGTRLSIL.

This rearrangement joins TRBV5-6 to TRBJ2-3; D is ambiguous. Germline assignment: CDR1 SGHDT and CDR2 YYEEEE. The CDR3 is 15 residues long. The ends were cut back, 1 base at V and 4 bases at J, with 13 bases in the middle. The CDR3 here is CASSLRGKLPDTQYF. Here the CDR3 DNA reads TGTGCCAGCAGCTTGCGCGGTAAACTCCCAGATACGCAGTATTTT.

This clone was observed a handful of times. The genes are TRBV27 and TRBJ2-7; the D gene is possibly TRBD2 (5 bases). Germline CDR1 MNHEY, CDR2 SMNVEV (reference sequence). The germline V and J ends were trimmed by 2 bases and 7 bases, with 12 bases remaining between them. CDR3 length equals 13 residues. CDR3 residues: CASSLERRTEQYF. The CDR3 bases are TGTGCCAGCAGTTTAGAGCGGAGGACGGAGCAGTACTTC.

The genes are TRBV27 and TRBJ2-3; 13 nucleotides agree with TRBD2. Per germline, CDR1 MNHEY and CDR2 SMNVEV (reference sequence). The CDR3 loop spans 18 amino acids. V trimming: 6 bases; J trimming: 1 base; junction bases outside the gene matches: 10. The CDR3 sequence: CASRLLAGGPNGTDTQYF. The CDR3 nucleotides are TGTGCCAGCAGATTACTAGCGGGAGGGCCTAATGGCACAGATACGCAGTATTTT.

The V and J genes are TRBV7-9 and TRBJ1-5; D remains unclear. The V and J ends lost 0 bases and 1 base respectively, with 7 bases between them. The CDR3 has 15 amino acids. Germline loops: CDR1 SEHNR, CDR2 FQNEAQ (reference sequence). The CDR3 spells CASSLAAGSNQPQHF. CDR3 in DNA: TGTGCCAGCAGCTTAGCGGCGGGCAGCAATCAGCCCCAGCATTTT.

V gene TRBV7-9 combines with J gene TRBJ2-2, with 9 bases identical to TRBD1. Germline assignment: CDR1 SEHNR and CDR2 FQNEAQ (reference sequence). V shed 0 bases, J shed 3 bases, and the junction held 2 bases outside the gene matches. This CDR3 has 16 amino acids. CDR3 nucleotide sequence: TGTGCCAGCAGCTTAGCCGGGACAGGGCACACCGGGGAGCTGTTTTTT. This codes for CASSLAGTGHTGELFF.

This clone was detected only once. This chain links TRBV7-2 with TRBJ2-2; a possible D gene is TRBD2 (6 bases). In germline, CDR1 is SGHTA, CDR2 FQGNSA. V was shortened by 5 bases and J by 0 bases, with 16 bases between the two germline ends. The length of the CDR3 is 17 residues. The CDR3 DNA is TGTGCCAGCAGCCTAGGGGCGGGATTCACGAACACCGGGGAGCTGTTTTTT. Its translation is CASSLGAGFTNTGELFF. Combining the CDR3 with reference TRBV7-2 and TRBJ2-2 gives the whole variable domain GAGVSQSPSNKVTEKGKDVELRCDPISGHTALYWYRQSLGQGLEFLIYFQGNSAPDKSGLPSDRFSAERTGGSVSTLTIQRTQQEDSAVYLCASSLGAGFTNTGELFFGEGSRLTVL.

The CDR3 reads CAIKLGTGAYEQYF. In nucleotides, the CDR3 is TGTGCCATCAAACTCGGGACAGGGGCTTACGAGCAGTACTTC. This chain uses TRBV6-6 with TRBJ2-7; 10 bases line up with TRBD1. From germline, CDR1 is MNHNY and CDR2 SVGAGI (reference sequence). CDR3 length: 14 residues. The V gene end was trimmed by 10 bases and the J gene end by 4 bases; junction bases not matched to a gene: 10.

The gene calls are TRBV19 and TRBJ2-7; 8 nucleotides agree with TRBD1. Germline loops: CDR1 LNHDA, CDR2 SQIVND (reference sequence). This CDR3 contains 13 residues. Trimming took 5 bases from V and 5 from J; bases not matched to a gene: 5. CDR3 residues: CASSGQGIHEQYF. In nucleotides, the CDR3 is TGTGCCAGTAGTGGACAGGGTATACACGAGCAGTACTTC.

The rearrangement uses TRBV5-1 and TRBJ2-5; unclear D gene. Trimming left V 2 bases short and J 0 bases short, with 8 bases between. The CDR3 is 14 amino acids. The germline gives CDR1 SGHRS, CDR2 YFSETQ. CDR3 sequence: CASSFAPDQETQYF. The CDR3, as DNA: TGCGCCAGCAGCTTCGCTCCGGACCAAGAGACCCAGTACTTC. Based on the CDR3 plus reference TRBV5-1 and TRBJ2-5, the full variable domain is KAGVTQTPRYLIKTRGQQVTLSCSPISGHRSVSWYQQTPGQGLQFLFEYFSETQRNKGNFPGRFSGRQFSNSRSEMNVSTLELGDSALYLCASSFAPDQETQYFGPGTRLLVL.